This T cell receptor (beta chain) was identified in a study of blood T cell repertoires in COVID-19. Turning to the study itself: Samples representing acute and convalescent COVID-19 were sourced from the United States, Italy and Spain. In each case, the material was cDNA or gDNA derived from T cells, B-cell-depleted T cells, or PBMCs.

This clone was seen a single time. Methods used by the authors: Estimated nucleated cell counts came from reference gene primer amplification. Assay: immunoSEQ multiplex PCR; the TCRdb copy retains only in-frame clones and omits some. D and trimming come from the DNA, and the V and J calls and clone size come from that table. The sample records 110,000 to 150,000 clones, about three quarters being singletons. The CDR3 spans 13 residues. CDR1 and CDR2 (germline): LNHDA, SQIVND (reference sequence). V shed 1 base and J shed 9 bases, with 11 bases lying between them. The specimen was peripheral blood. The V gene is TRBV19, the J gene TRBJ2-3, with D maybe TRBD2 (6 bases). The origin of this receptor is a man older than 75 with acute or convalescent COVID-19. This CDR3 reads CASSIVWRETQYF. In DNA, the CDR3 is TGTGCCAGTAGTATAGTTTGGAGGGAAACGCAGTATTTT.